Below, 20 T cell receptor beta chains from the same sample are listed, as sequenced in a study of Tregs in tolerant kidney transplant recipients. Repertoires were generated with immunoSEQ multiplex PCR, while TCRdb's copy carries only in-frame clones and drops some. The repertoire consists of about 77,000 clones, with 95% to 98% occurring once and the leading ten covering about 0.61%. The input for sequencing was CD4+ T cells from blood, taken before the transplant. These receptors were collected from a human donor who received a combined kidney and bone marrow transplant.

The V gene is TRBV9, the J gene TRBJ2-7; 10 nucleotides line up with TRBD2. The CDR3 is made up of 16 amino acids. V dropped 0 bases and J dropped 0; count of bases not matched to a gene: 3. Looked up from germline, CDR1 is SGDLS and CDR2 is YYNGEE. The CDR3, as DNA: TGTGCCAGCAGCGTAGGGACTAGCGGTACCTCCTACGAGCAGTACTTC. Translated, it gives CASSVGTSGTSYEQYF.

The genes are TRBV6-6 and TRBJ2-1; D is unresolved. In germline, CDR1 is MNHNY, CDR2 SVGAGI (reference sequence). CDR3 size: 14 residues. V was clipped by 0 bases and J by 5 bases, with 8 bases between them. In nucleotides, the CDR3 is TGTGCCAGCAGTTACTCAGTCAGTCACAATGAGCAGTTCTTC. Translation: CASSYSVSHNEQFF.

V usage is TRBV7-6 and J usage is TRBJ2-1; D perhaps matches TRBD2 (7 bases). CDR1 is SGHVS and CDR2 is FNYEAQ in the germline V gene. V shed 4 bases and J shed 5 bases, with 18 bases lying between them. This CDR3 has 16 residues. For the CDR3, the DNA is TGTGCCAGCAGCTCCCCTAGGGGGGAGGGAGACAATGAGCAGTTCTTC. It translates to CASSSPRGEGDNEQFF.

V and J are TRBV5-1 and TRBJ2-5, with D maybe TRBD1 (6 bases). This CDR3 has 15 amino acids. V was cut by 0 bases and J by 4 bases, with 13 bases left in between. Germline CDR1 SGHRS, CDR2 YFSETQ. CDR3 DNA sequence: TGCGCCAGCAGCTTGGGACAGGCGGGTCGAGAGACCCAGTACTTC. It specifies CASSLGQAGRETQYF.

DNA of the CDR3: TGTGCCAGCAGCCGGAGCCTTGGGACTAGCGGGACATCCTACGAGCAGTACTTC. It specifies CASSRSLGTSGTSYEQYF. This chain links TRBV27 with TRBJ2-7; 13 bases agree with TRBD2. The CDR3 loop spans 18 amino acids. V was pared by 6 bases and J by 1 base, with 12 bases of the junction left unmatched. Germline V gene sequence: CDR1 MNHEY, CDR2 SMNVEV (reference sequence).

This chain uses TRBV4-3 with TRBJ2-3, with 8 bases matching TRBD1. Looked up from germline, CDR1 is LGHNA and CDR2 is YSLEER. CDR3 length equals 15 residues. Trimming took 0 bases from V and 5 from J; bases not matched to a gene: 4. For the CDR3, the DNA is TGCGCCAGCAGCCAAGATCACAGGGGGTTAGATACGCAGTATTTT. It specifies CASSQDHRGLDTQYF.

The chain links TRBV5-1 to TRBJ1-1; D gene unclear. The germline CDR1 and CDR2 sequences are SGHRS and YFSETQ. The V end was cut by 0 bases, the J end by 4 bases, with 7 bases between. The CDR3 contains 13 residues. In nucleotides, the CDR3 is TGCGCCAGCAGCTTGGATCCGGGCACTGAAGCTTTCTTT. Residues: CASSLDPGTEAFF.

The chain combines TRBV19 with TRBJ2-2; the match to TRBD1 covers 8 bases. Germline trimming cut 5 bases from V and 1 base from J; bases unmatched to any gene: 6. Germline values: CDR1 LNHDA, CDR2 SQIVND (reference sequence). The CDR3 totals 16 residues. The CDR3 region is CASSLWTGQNTGELFF. The CDR3, as DNA: TGTGCCAGTAGTCTATGGACAGGGCAGAACACCGGGGAGCTGTTTTTT.

The V call is TRBV7-2, the J call TRBJ1-2; 11 bases are shared with TRBD1. The V gene's germline CDR1 is SGHTA and CDR2 FQGNSA. The J segment lost 7 bases and the V segment lost 5 bases, leaving 6 bases of the junction unmatched. This CDR3 is built from 14 residues. The CDR3 region has the DNA TGTGCCAGCAGCACAGGACAGGGGGCGAGTGGCTACACCTTC. It is translated as CASSTGQGASGYTF. The full variable domain, rest sourced from reference TRBV7-2 and TRBJ1-2, is GAGVSQSPSNKVTEKGKDVELRCDPISGHTALYWYRQSLGQGLEFLIYFQGNSAPDKSGLPSDRFSAERTGGSVSTLTIQRTQQEDSAVYLCASSTGQGASGYTFGSGTRLTVV.

About this clone itself: This specimen includes other DNA sequences encoding the same CDR3. The chain uses TRBV4-3 and TRBJ2-3; D perhaps matches TRBD1 (6 bases). The CDR3 has 14 residues. Germline V CDR1 and CDR2: LGHNA, YSLEER. V was shortened by 4 bases and J by 2 bases, with 10 bases between the two germline ends. This CDR3 is CASSPTGPTDTQYF. The CDR3 DNA is TGCGCCAGCAGCCCCACAGGGCCCACAGATACGCAGTATTTT.

Notes on this clone: In this CDR3 the conserved last residue, phenylalanine or tryptophan, is missing, so a read error is likely. The DNA is omitted, as the CDR3 cannot be located on it reliably, and the CDR3 follows TCRdb's listing. The chain combines TRBV2 with TRBJ2-7; the table's D call, TRBD2, has no DNA check behind it. From germline, CDR1 is SNHLY and CDR2 FYNNEI. The CDR3 region is 11 residues in length, termini included. The CDR3 loop reads CASSEGAGLSI.

This chain uses TRBV30 with TRBJ2-3; 13 nucleotides match TRBD2. Germline trimming cut 5 bases from V and 4 bases from J; bases unmatched to any gene: 12. This CDR3 contains 17 residues. Germline CDR1 and CDR2: GTSNPN and SVGIG (reference sequence). CDR3 loop: CAWGLGLAGDGADTQYF. The CDR3 DNA reads as TGTGCCTGGGGGTTAGGACTAGCGGGAGATGGGGCAGATACGCAGTATTTT.

This chain joins TRBV19 and TRBJ2-5; 11 bases map to TRBD2. CDR1 and CDR2 from the germline V gene are LNHDA and SQIVND (reference sequence). The V segment lost 6 bases and the J segment 4 bases; nucleotides outside the gene matches: 10. The CDR3 has 16 residues. The CDR3 DNA sequence: TGTGCCAGTAGCCCCTCCACTAGCGGGGGCCGAGAGACCCAGTACTTC. It codes for CASSPSTSGGRETQYF.

This chain uses TRBV25-1 with TRBJ1-2, with D possibly matching TRBD1 (5 bases). Trimming removed 4 bases at V and 8 bases at J, with 5 bases between. The germline gives CDR1 MGHDK, CDR2 SYGVNS. This CDR3 comprises 10 residues. The CDR3, as DNA: TGTGCCAGCAGTGGGGGCGGCTACACCTTC. It specifies CASSGGGYTF.

The J gene is TRBJ2-2, the V gene TRBV19; 13 positions match TRBD2. V dropped 7 bases and J dropped 0; count of bases not matched to a gene: 11. From germline, CDR1 is LNHDA and CDR2 SQIVND (reference sequence). The CDR3 loop spans 19 amino acids. The CDR3 sequence: CASTSRLAGGQSNTGELFF. The CDR3 DNA follows: TGTGCCAGTACCTCAAGACTAGCGGGAGGACAATCGAACACCGGGGAGCTGTTTTTT.

The J gene is TRBJ2-7, the V gene TRBV6-5; 9 positions match TRBD2. This CDR3 comprises 15 residues. Germline V gene data show CDR1 as MNHEY and CDR2 as SVGAGI. V gave up 5 bases and J gave up 4 bases; unmatched junction bases: 9. This CDR3 is CASSPSAGGPYEQYF. In DNA, the CDR3 is TGTGCCAGCAGTCCCTCGGCGGGAGGGCCGTACGAGCAGTACTTC.

This rearrangement joins TRBV5-1 to TRBJ2-1, with a possible D match to TRBD1 (7 bases). The germline gives CDR1 SGHRS, CDR2 YFSETQ. V lost 3 bases and J lost 2, with 15 bases in between. The CDR3 sequence is 16 residues long. CDR3 sequence (DNA): TGCGCCAGCAGCTCGCAGGGGGGCGAGACCTACAATGAGCAGTTCTTC. Translation gives CASSSQGGETYNEQFF.

This clone was recorded only once. The V gene is TRBV5-1, the J gene TRBJ2-5; D gene uncertain. The CDR3 contains 16 residues. Germline CDR1 reads SGHRS; CDR2 reads YFSETQ. Trimming stripped 2 bases from V and 0 bases from J, with 14 bases between. Written as DNA, the CDR3 is TGCGCCAGCAGCTTTTTGGAGATTCTATACCAAGAGACCCAGTACTTC. This encodes CASSFLEILYQETQYF.

This sequence joins TRBV15 and TRBJ2-2; D call uncertain. Germline V gene lookup returns CDR1 LNHNV and CDR2 YYDKDF (reference sequence). Trimming left V 0 bases short and J 3 bases short, with 5 bases between. There are 14 residues in the CDR3. The DNA of the CDR3 is TGTGCCACCAGCAGAGAACTATACACCGGGGAGCTGTTTTTT. This encodes CATSRELYTGELFF.

V is TRBV7-9 and J is TRBJ2-5; D is unresolved. CDR1 is SEHNR, CDR2 FQNEAQ, per germline (reference sequence). This CDR3 spans 11 amino acids. Trimming left V 4 bases short and J 5 bases short, with 5 bases between. CDR3 region: CASSSRETQYF. In nucleotides, the CDR3 is TGTGCCAGCAGCTCCAGGGAGACCCAGTACTTC.